The 9 T cell receptor beta chains below all came from one sample that was sequenced in a study of post-analysis software for immune sequencing data. General study results and limits: TRBV5-6, TRBV5-1 and TRBV20-1 were among four to six TRBV segments more frequent in patients than controls.

Libraries were made from TCR beta cDNA, and they carried unique molecular identifiers. TCRdb re-analysed the PCR reads in MiXCR, keeping a single row per CDR3 protein. Of 350,000 to 500,000 distinct CDR3 sequences in the sample, 30% to 40% were seen once. These receptors lack a known antigen. The specimen was blood. Receptors originate from a girl aged 2 to 10 with multiple sclerosis.

V is TRBV12-3 or TRBV12-4 and J is TRBJ2-1, with D unclear. The CDR3 is made up of 14 amino acids. V lost 1 base, J lost 5 bases, and 9 bases lay in between. The chain's CDR3 is CASSLGGTDNEQFF. The CDR3 coding sequence is TGTGCCAGCAGTTTAGGGGGTACTGACAATGAGCAGTTCTTC.

This clonotype was recorded a few times. This chain links TRBV6-5 with TRBJ2-1; 8 bases are a match to TRBD2. The CDR3 sequence is 14 residues long. Germline V gene lookup returns CDR1 MNHEY and CDR2 SVGAGI. The J segment lost 4 bases and the V segment lost 8 bases, leaving 7 bases of the junction unmatched. The CDR3 protein is CASLPSGSYNEQFF. CDR3 coding DNA: TGTGCCAGCCTACCGAGCGGGAGTTACAATGAGCAGTTCTTC.

This clonotype showed up just a few times. This chain joins TRBV12-3 or TRBV12-4 and TRBJ2-1; 13 bases map to TRBD2. J lost 9 bases, V lost 5 bases, and 4 bases had no gene match. This CDR3 contains 14 residues. The CDR3 DNA reads TGTGCCAGCAGTCCAAGGACTAGCGGGAGTGAGCAGTTCTTC. This encodes CASSPRTSGSEQFF.

This chain links TRBV10-3 with TRBJ2-5; perhaps TRBD1 as D (7 bases). The germline gives CDR1 ENHRY, CDR2 SYGVKD. The CDR3 has 14 amino acids. The V end was cut by 6 bases, the J end by 4 bases, with 15 bases between. The CDR3 DNA is TGTGCCATCAGCGCGGTCCAGGGGGGAGAGACCCAGTACTTC. Translation: CAISAVQGGETQYF.

This clonotype was recorded many times. The chain uses TRBV7-9 and TRBJ2-6; 9 nucleotides match TRBD2. Germline CDR1 and CDR2: SEHNR and FQNEAQ (reference sequence). Losses at the gene ends were 5 bases for V and 0 bases for J; bases not matched to a gene: 8. The CDR3 spans 18 residues. The CDR3 reads CASSPASGVSSGANVLTF. The DNA for the CDR3 is TGTGCCAGCAGCCCGGCTAGCGGGGTTAGCTCTGGGGCCAACGTCCTGACTTTC.

For this clonotype: Relative to the germline gene, one junction end is altered; a read error may explain this. The genes are TRBV24-1 and TRBJ1-2; D is possibly TRBD1 (6 bases). Germline values: CDR1 KGHDR, CDR2 SFDVKD. This CDR3 has 13 residues. The CDR3 here is CAASEDSNYGYTF. In nucleotides, the CDR3 is TGTGCCGCCAGTGAGGACAGCAACTATGGCTACACCTTC.

This chain joins TRBV20-1 and TRBJ2-5; TRBD2 agrees at 12 bases. The CDR3 sequence is 14 residues long. Germline CDR1 is DFQATT and CDR2 is SNEGSKA (reference sequence). The J segment lost 7 bases and the V segment lost 5 bases, leaving 8 bases of the junction unmatched. The CDR3 reads CSARTSGIFVTQYF. In DNA form, the CDR3 reads TGCAGTGCTCGGACTAGCGGGATCTTTGTGACCCAGTACTTC.

This sequence joins TRBV7-3 and TRBJ1-1; 7 nucleotides match TRBD1. CDR1 and CDR2 from the germline V gene are SGHTA and FQGTGA. J was trimmed by 5 bases and V by 6 bases; bases with no gene match: 9. The CDR3 covers 14 residues. This CDR3 reads CASSQGGVDTEAFF. The CDR3 nucleotides read TGTGCCAGCAGTCAGGGGGGGGTGGATACTGAAGCTTTCTTT.

The V call is TRBV3-1, the J call TRBJ2-1; 14 nucleotides align to TRBD2. V gave up 5 bases and J gave up 0 bases; unmatched junction bases: 12. Germline CDR1 is LGHDT and CDR2 is YNNKEL (reference sequence). The CDR3 runs to 20 residues. The CDR3 bases are TGTGCCAGCAGCTCCCAAGAGTCAGGGACTAGCGGGAGCTCCTACAATGAGCAGTTCTTC. Translated: CASSSQESGTSGSSYNEQFF.